This TCR beta chain came from a study of blood T cell repertoires in COVID-19. Sequenced by immunoSEQ multiplex PCR; TCRdb stores in-frame clones only, minus some. The sample carries approximately 200,000 clones, roughly 94% recorded once. The table lists this clone with a count of one. The CDR3 covers 17 residues. V dropped 5 bases and J dropped 10; count of bases not matched to a gene: 17. Germline V lookup: CDR1 SGHAT, CDR2 FQNNGV. Sequencing was performed on peripheral blood. V gene TRBV11-2 combines with J gene TRBJ1-6; 7 bases fit TRBD1. The clonotype was recovered from a man between 25 and 39 years old with COVID-19, enrolled during active disease. CDR3 region: CASSLRGGQAGASPLHF. In nucleotides, the CDR3 is TGTGCCAGCAGCCTACGAGGGGGCCAAGCCGGTGCATCACCCCTCCACTTT.